The 12 T cell receptor beta chains below were found in one sample sequenced in a study of regulatory T cells in long-lasting Graves disease. Time point described: persistent/refractory GD, antithyroid drugs over 5 years with positive TRAb. The TCR library was made from RNA that had been extracted from PBMCs in TRIzol. To make TCR beta libraries, researchers used iRepertoire HTBI primers and Arm-PCR of CDR3 regions. Each CDR3 protein is one row after TCRdb ran MiXCR on the multiplex PCR reads. Among about 460,000 distinct CDR3 sequences, approximately 23% were seen once, and the ten largest hold 13%. The sequenced sample was peripheral blood mononuclear cells (PBMCs), obtained when the disease was refractory, from a patient treated with antithyroid drugs. Receptor source: a female donor with Graves disease.

This clonotype turned up a few times. This chain links TRBV19 with TRBJ1-4; D is unresolved. There are 14 residues in the CDR3. Per germline, CDR1 LNHDA and CDR2 SQIVND (reference sequence). Trimming removed 3 bases at V and 10 bases at J, with 15 bases between. The CDR3 nucleotides read TGTGCCAGTAGTATCCGAGAGGAGGGCGGAAAACTGTTTTTT. It translates to CASSIREEGGKLFF.

The table lists this clonotype with many counts. This chain joins TRBV28 and TRBJ1-5; 8 nucleotides align to TRBD1. Germline CDR1 is MDHEN and CDR2 is SYDVKM. The CDR3 extends over 14 amino acids. V shed 5 bases, J shed 5 bases, and the junction held 5 bases outside the gene matches. CDR3 sequence: CASSPGQGHQPQHF. The CDR3 DNA is TGTGCCAGCAGTCCCGGACAGGGCCATCAGCCCCAGCATTTT. The full variable domain, its missing parts supplied by reference TRBV28 and TRBJ1-5, is DVKVTQSSRYLVKRTGEKVFLECVQDMDHENMFWYRQDPGLGLRLIYFSYDVKMKEKGDIPEGYSVSREKKERFSLILESASTNQTSMYLCASSPGQGHQPQHFGDGTRLSIL.

The chain combines TRBV11-2 with TRBJ2-7; D perhaps matches TRBD2 (5 bases). The germline V gene encodes CDR1 SGHAT and CDR2 FQNNGV. This CDR3 region has 14 residues. Trimming pared 2 bases from V and 2 bases from J, leaving 10 bases between. As DNA, the CDR3 is TGTGCCAGCAGCTTACTAGCACGGACCTACGAGCAGTACTTC. Its translation: CASSLLARTYEQYF.

This clonotype was observed a handful of times. The V and J genes are TRBV20-1 and TRBJ2-7; D perhaps matches TRBD2 (5 bases). V lost 0 bases and J 2 bases, leaving 11 bases between the germline ends. Germline loops: CDR1 DFQATT, CDR2 SNEGSKA (reference sequence). The CDR3 sequence is 14 residues long. The CDR3 nucleotides read TGCAGTGCTAGAGATTTAACGGGGACCTACGAGCAGTACTTC. Translated: CSARDLTGTYEQYF.

This clonotype has ten or more counts. The V call is TRBV28, the J call TRBJ2-1; TRBD2 agrees at 7 bases. V was pared by 2 bases and J by 4 bases, with 5 bases of the junction left unmatched. Germline CDR1 and CDR2: MDHEN and SYDVKM. CDR3 length: 15 amino acids. The CDR3 bases are TGTGCCAGCAGTTTAGATCTAGCGGTTTACAATGAGCAGTTCTTC. This translates into CASSLDLAVYNEQFF.

The table lists this clonotype with a few counts. This chain links TRBV25-1 with TRBJ1-6; D ambiguous. With 10 bases removed from V and 8 bases from J, the gap between germline ends came to 15 bases. Germline loops: CDR1 MGHDK, CDR2 SYGVNS. The CDR3 sequence is 13 residues long. In DNA, the CDR3 is TGTGCCACCAAGTCAGGAGATGATTCACCCCTCCACTTT. It specifies CATKSGDDSPLHF.

The sample holds a few counts of this clonotype. The chain joins TRBV10-3 to TRBJ2-3, with D unclear. The CDR3 contains 15 residues. V gave up 0 bases and J gave up 1 base, with 8 bases separating them. Germline V CDR1 and CDR2: ENHRY, SYGVKD. CDR3 DNA: TGTGCCATCAGTGAGTCGATCCAACGCACAGATACGCAGTATTTT. This sequence encodes CAISESIQRTDTQYF.

The V and J genes are TRBV7-9 and TRBJ2-3; tentatively, D is TRBD1 or TRBD2 (5 bases each). CDR1 and CDR2 from the germline V gene are SEHNR and FQNEAQ (reference sequence). CDR3 size: 16 residues. Deletions cut 7 bases from V and 4 bases from J, with 21 bases between. For the CDR3, the DNA is TGTGCCAGCACCTTTCGGGGACGAGGGGATCCAGATACGCAGTATTTT. This translates into CASTFRGRGDPDTQYF.

This clonotype was counted at least ten times. The chain has TRBV28 and TRBJ2-5; 9 bases align to TRBD1. The ends lost 4 bases at V and 6 bases at J; junction bases unmatched: 6. Germline CDR1 is MDHEN and CDR2 is SYDVKM. The CDR3 totals 14 residues. The DNA of the CDR3 is TGTGCCAGCAGTTATGCCGGGACAGGGCAGACCCAGTACTTC. Translation: CASSYAGTGQTQYF.

The sample holds one count of this clonotype. The chain joins TRBV7-2 to TRBJ2-3, with 7 bases matching TRBD1. This CDR3 contains 14 residues. The V gene end was trimmed by 3 bases and the J gene end by 5 bases; junction bases not matched to a gene: 5. Germline loops: CDR1 SGHTA, CDR2 FQGNSA. CDR3 amino acids: CASSLGQPVDTQYF. For the CDR3, the DNA is TGTGCCAGCAGCTTGGGACAGCCAGTAGATACGCAGTATTTT.

This clonotype was recorded at least ten times. V usage is TRBV27 and J usage is TRBJ1-2; tentative D call: TRBD1 (6 bases). V was shortened by 5 bases and J by 8 bases, with 24 bases between the two germline ends. This CDR3 is 16 amino acids long. Germline CDR1 reads MNHEY; CDR2 reads SMNVEV (reference sequence). CDR3 bases: TGTGCCAGCAGTCCCATCCCCTCCGGGACACGTGAAGGCTACACCTTC. This sequence encodes CASSPIPSGTREGYTF.

This clonotype was found many times. The rearrangement uses TRBV2 and TRBJ1-1; D not certain. Germline CDR1 and CDR2: SNHLY and FYNNEI. The CDR3 contains 12 residues. Trimming shortened V by 10 bases and J by 2 bases, and 11 bases separated the two germline ends. In DNA, the CDR3 is TGTGCCATCCGGGCCATTAACACTGAAGCTTTCTTT. The encoded protein is CAIRAINTEAFF.